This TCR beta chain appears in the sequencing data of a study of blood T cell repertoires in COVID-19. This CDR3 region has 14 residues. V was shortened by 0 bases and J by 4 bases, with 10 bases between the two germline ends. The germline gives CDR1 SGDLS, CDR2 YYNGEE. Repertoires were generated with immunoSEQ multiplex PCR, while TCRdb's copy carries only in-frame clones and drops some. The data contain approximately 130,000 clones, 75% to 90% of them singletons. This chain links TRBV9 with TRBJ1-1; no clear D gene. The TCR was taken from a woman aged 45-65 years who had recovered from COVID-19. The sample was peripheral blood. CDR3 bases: TGTGCCAGCAGCGTAGGGGGAGGGTTCACTGAAGCTTTCTTT. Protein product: CASSVGGGFTEAFF.